This entry features one T cell receptor (beta chain) sequence. No antigen is known for it. Distinct nucleotide sequences in the sample also encode this CDR3. Vbeta (60) and Jbeta (13) primers were used in the PCR. Assay: immunoSEQ multiplex PCR; the TCRdb copy retains only in-frame clones and omits some. The data contain about 100,000 clones, roughly 88% of them singletons. The CDR3 runs to 15 residues. Deletions cut 1 base from V and 4 bases from J, with 13 bases between. Germline CDR1 and CDR2: SEHNR and FQNEAQ (reference sequence). These data come from a study of cytomegalovirus exposure and HLA in healthy donors. Broader study findings: The HLA-A and HLA-B alleles of most subjects were reportedly predicted accurately from TCR beta sequences.

The rearrangement joins TRBV7-9 to TRBJ1-1, with a tentative D call TRBD1 (6 bases). The sequence was obtained from a woman under 30 in good health and CMV-seronegative. What was sequenced was PBMCs. The CDR3 sequence is CASSLVIGGPTEAFF. In DNA form, the CDR3 reads TGTGCCAGCAGCTTAGTAATCGGGGGGCCCACTGAAGCTTTCTTT. Full variable domain (missing parts from reference TRBV7-9 and TRBJ1-1): DTGVSQNPRHKITKRGQNVTFRCDPISEHNRLYWYRQTLGQGPEFLTYFQNEAQLEKSRLLSDRFSAERPKGSFSTLEIQRTEQGDSAMYLCASSLVIGGPTEAFFGQGTRLTVV.